A single sample gave rise to the 12 T cell receptor beta chains below, sequenced in a study of cytomegalovirus exposure and HLA in healthy donors. Here immunoSEQ multiplex PCR was the method, and the copy in TCRdb shows in-frame clones only, minus some. Of over 150,000 clones in the sample, 86% were seen once. The source material was PBMCs. Source of these receptors: a man between 18 and 29 years old in good health and CMV-seropositive.

The rearrangement uses TRBV6-5 and TRBJ2-2, with 10 bases matching TRBD1. Trimming cost V 6 bases and J 7 bases; bases outside gene matches: 5. Per the germline V gene, CDR1 is MNHEY and CDR2 is SVGAGI. This CDR3 is 14 amino acids long. The CDR3 DNA reads as TGTGCCAGCAGCTGGACAGGGGGGAACGGGGAGCTGTTTTTT. Translating gives CASSWTGGNGELFF.

The chain recombines TRBV6-1 with TRBJ2-5; 9 bases align to TRBD1. This CDR3 comprises 14 residues. Germline-derived CDR1 and CDR2 are MNHNS and SASEGT. The V gene end was trimmed by 4 bases and the J gene end by 5 bases; junction bases not matched to a gene: 5. Written as DNA, the CDR3 is TGTGCCAGCAGTGCTGACAGGGGGGCGGAGACCCAGTACTTC. It encodes CASSADRGAETQYF.

V usage is TRBV6-5 and J usage is TRBJ1-6, with D possibly matching TRBD1 (6 bases). CDR1 MNHEY and CDR2 SVGAGI come from the germline V gene. This CDR3 is built from 15 residues. V was trimmed by 0 bases and J by 10 bases, leaving 13 bases between them. The CDR3 loop reads CASSYSGTGTSPLHF. CDR3 DNA sequence: TGTGCCAGCAGTTACTCAGGAACAGGGACATCACCCCTCCACTTT.

The CDR3 DNA follows: TGTGCCAGCAGCTTAGCGGACAGCTCTGGAAACACCATATATTTT. Its protein is CASSLADSSGNTIYF. The chain joins TRBV7-2 to TRBJ1-3, with D tentatively TRBD1 (6 bases). Germline V gene sequence: CDR1 SGHTA, CDR2 FQGNSA. V gave up 0 bases and J gave up 0 bases, with 6 bases separating them. CDR3 length: 15 amino acids.

This clone appeared a single time. The J gene is TRBJ1-4, the V gene TRBV11-2, with 8 bases that match TRBD1. Losses at the gene ends were 4 bases for V and 4 bases for J; bases not matched to a gene: 5. The CDR3 runs to 15 residues. Germline V gives CDR1 SGHAT, CDR2 FQNNGV. The DNA for the CDR3 is TGTGCCAGCAGCTCCGGACAGGGAAGTAATGAAAAACTGTTTTTT. Protein sequence: CASSSGQGSNEKLFF.

This sequence joins TRBV11-1 and TRBJ2-3; D may be TRBD2 (7 bases). This CDR3 comprises 16 residues. The germline CDR1 and CDR2 sequences are SGHAT and FQDESV (reference sequence). V was clipped by 4 bases and J by 2 bases, with 16 bases between them. The CDR3 region is CASSSRGGPHTDTQYF. In DNA, the CDR3 is TGTGCCAGCAGCTCGAGGGGGGGGCCACACACAGATACGCAGTATTTT.

The chain joins TRBV7-3 to TRBJ2-1; 7 bases map to TRBD2. V shed 5 bases and J 7 bases; nucleotides not matched to a gene: 8. This CDR3 contains 14 residues. Germline CDR1 reads SGHTA; CDR2 reads FQGTGA. CDR3 nucleotide sequence: TGTGCCAGCAGCCCCGGGGGGAGCGAAAATGAGCAGTTCTTC. It specifies CASSPGGSENEQFF.

In DNA, the CDR3 is TGTGCCAGCTCACTACAGGGAAACACCGGGGAGCTGTTTTTT. It is translated as CASSLQGNTGELFF. V and J are TRBV18 and TRBJ2-2, with a tentative D call TRBD1 (6 bases). Per the germline V gene, CDR1 is KGHSH and CDR2 is LQKENI. Trimming took off 4 bases at V and 2 bases at J, with 8 bases between the two ends. The CDR3 spans 14 residues.

This chain links TRBV10-3 with TRBJ2-1, with 8 bases identical to TRBD1. After removal of 11 bases from V and 5 bases from J, the junction contained 8 bases not matched to a gene. CDR1 ENHRY and CDR2 SYGVKD come from the germline V gene. The CDR3 extends over 13 amino acids. CDR3 region: CAVADRDDNEQFF. CDR3 nucleotide sequence: TGTGCCGTCGCGGACAGGGACGACAATGAGCAGTTCTTC.

This chain links TRBV7-2 with TRBJ2-7, with 14 bases lining up with TRBD2. With V trimmed by 3 bases and J by 7 bases, 8 bases remained unmatched. CDR1 SGHTA and CDR2 FQGNSA come from the germline V gene. CDR3 length: 16 amino acids. The CDR3 sequence: CASSLGLAGARAEQYF. The CDR3 DNA follows: TGTGCCAGCAGCTTGGGACTAGCGGGGGCCCGCGCGGAGCAGTACTTC.

V usage is TRBV10-2 and J usage is TRBJ1-4; no firm D call. CDR1 and CDR2 (germline): WSHSY, SAAADI. Trimming stripped 3 bases from V and 4 bases from J, with 6 bases between. This CDR3 has 13 amino acids. The CDR3 protein is CASSEHNNEKLFF. The CDR3 coding sequence is TGCGCCAGCAGTGAACATAATAATGAAAAACTGTTTTTT.

The V call is TRBV5-1, the J call TRBJ2-1, with TRBD2 identical over 14 bases. J was trimmed by 7 bases and V by 4 bases; bases with no gene match: 10. The CDR3 extends over 17 amino acids. Germline assignment: CDR1 SGHRS and CDR2 YFSETQ. In DNA, the CDR3 is TGCGCCAGCAGCCTACCGGGACTAGCGGGGGACGGGAATGAGCAGTTCTTC. This gives the protein CASSLPGLAGDGNEQFF.